The source of this T cell receptor (beta chain) is a study of tumor-infiltrating lymphocytes in primary liver carcinoma. The source material, 20-30 mg of unsorted bulk tissue, was used to co-extract RNA and DNA. Starting from 500 ng of total RNA, TCR beta cDNA was produced with a primer in the constant region. Libraries for TCR beta were built through three nested multiplex PCR rounds, which together made up a slightly modified ARM-PCR procedure. TRBV1-TRBV30 forward primers paired with a C-beta reverse primer were used in the first two PCR rounds, which ran roughly 9 cycles each. TCRdb re-called the multiplex PCR reads with MiXCR, one entry per CDR3 protein. The repertoire holds 40,000 to 60,000 distinct CDR3 sequences, with approximately 70% as singletons. There are 13 residues in the CDR3. This clonotype showed up just once. An end of the junction differs from the germline gene, which may be a read error.

The clonotype originates from a man aged 35 to 55 with primary liver carcinoma and hepatitis B virus infection. This sequence joins TRBV12-3 or TRBV12-4 and TRBJ1-2, with 7 bases fitting TRBD1. Sequenced input: liver tumor tissue from sampling region 5. The subset here: tumor region T5, tumor centre. This CDR3 reads CSSVQGVNYDYTF. CDR3 DNA: TGTTCCAGCGTCCAGGGGGTAAACTATGACTACACCTTC.